This T cell receptor (beta chain) stems from a study of patients and donors after allogeneic stem cell transplantation. Each CDR3 protein is one row after TCRdb ran MiXCR on the RT-PCR reads. The repertoire holds about a million distinct CDR3 sequences, 15% to 20% seen once, with around 6% in the top ten. Trimming took off 1 base at V and 3 bases at J, with 22 bases between the two ends. CDR1 MNHNS and CDR2 SASEGT come from the germline V gene. The CDR3 is made up of 19 amino acids. Sequencing was done on a sample of blood, either unsorted or a sorted T cell fraction (not recorded which). This chain joins TRBV6-1 and TRBJ1-5; TRBD1 is a possible D gene (5 bases). This receptor was identified in a human donor who was either an allogeneic HSCT recipient or a stem cell or donor lymphocyte infusion donor (not recorded which). It is not recorded whose cells these are; they may come from a transplant donor. The CDR3 sequence is CASSEGAVSRGVPNQPQHF. The CDR3 DNA reads as TGTGCCAGCAGTGAAGGTGCGGTATCAAGGGGTGTCCCCAATCAGCCCCAGCATTTT.